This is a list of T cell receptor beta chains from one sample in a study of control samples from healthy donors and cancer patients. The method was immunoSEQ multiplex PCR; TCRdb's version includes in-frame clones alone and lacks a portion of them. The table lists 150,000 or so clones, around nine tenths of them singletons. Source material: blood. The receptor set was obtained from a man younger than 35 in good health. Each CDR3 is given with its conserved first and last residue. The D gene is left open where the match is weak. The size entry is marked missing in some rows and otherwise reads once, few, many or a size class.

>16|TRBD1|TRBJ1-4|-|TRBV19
TGTGCCAGTAGTAGGACAGGGGTCTCAACTAATGAAAAACTGTTTTTT
CASSRTGVSTNEKLFF
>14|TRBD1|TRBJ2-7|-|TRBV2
TGTGCCACCCAGAGCGGGACAGGGGCGAACGAGCAGTACTTC
CATQSGTGANEQYF
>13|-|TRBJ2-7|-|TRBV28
TGTGCCAGCAGTTTATCGGCGGGAAACGAGCAGTACTTC
CASSLSAGNEQYF
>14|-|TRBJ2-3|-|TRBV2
TGTGCCAGCAGTGAGGGGGTCCGAACAGATACGCAGTATTTT
CASSEGVRTDTQYF
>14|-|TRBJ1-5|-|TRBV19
TGTGCCAGTAGCGCAGGGCTTAGCAATCAGCCCCAGCATTTT
CASSAGLSNQPQHF
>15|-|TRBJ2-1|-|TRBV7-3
TGTGCCAGCAGCGCAGCAGGCAGCTCCTACAATGAGCAGTTCTTC
CASSAAGSSYNEQFF
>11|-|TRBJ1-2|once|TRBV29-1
TGCAGCGTTGAATTGGGGGATGGCTACACCTTC
CSVELGDGYTF
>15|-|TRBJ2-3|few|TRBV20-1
TGCAGTGCTAGTCTACTCCTCGGGTACACAGATACGCAGTATTTT
CSASLLLGYTDTQYF
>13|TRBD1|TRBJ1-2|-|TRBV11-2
TGTGCCAGCAGCGATACAGGGGGCTATGGCTACACCTTC
CASSDTGGYGYTF
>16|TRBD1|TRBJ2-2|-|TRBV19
TGTGCCAGTAGACAGACAGGGGGCGCGGAGACCGGGGAGCTGTTTTTT
CASRQTGGAETGELFF
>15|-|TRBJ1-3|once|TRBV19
TGTGCCAGTAGCAGGACCGAGACCTCTGGAAACACCATATATTTT
CASSRTETSGNTIYF
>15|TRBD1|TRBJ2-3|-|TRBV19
TGTGCCAGTAGGACCGGGACAGGGGCAACAGATACGCAGTATTTT
CASRTGTGATDTQYF
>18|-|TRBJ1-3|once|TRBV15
TGTGCCACCAGCAGAACTTGGGACGGGCGAGACTCTGGAAACACCATATATTTT
CATSRTWDGRDSGNTIYF
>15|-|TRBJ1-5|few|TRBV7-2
TGTGCCAGCAGCTTAGGGGGACAACTGGGTCAGCCCCAGCATTTT
CASSLGGQLGQPQHF
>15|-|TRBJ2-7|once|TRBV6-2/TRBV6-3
TGTGCCAGCAGTTCTGGTTGGACGTTCTCCTACGAGCAGTACTTC
CASSSGWTFSYEQYF
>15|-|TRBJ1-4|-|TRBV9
TGTGCCAGCAGCGTAGGACAGACAACTAATGAAAAACTGTTTTTT
CASSVGQTTNEKLFF
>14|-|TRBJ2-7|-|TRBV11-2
TGTGTCAGCAGCTTAGGGGCGAGGGGCCTCGAGCAGTACTTC
CVSSLGARGLEQYF
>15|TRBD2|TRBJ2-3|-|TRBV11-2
TGTGCCAGCAGCTTAGTAGCGGGGGGCACAGATACGCAGTATTTT
CASSLVAGGTDTQYF
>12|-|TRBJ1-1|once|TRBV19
TGTGCCAGTATATCCTCGACTTATGAAGCTTTCTTT
CASISSTYEAFF
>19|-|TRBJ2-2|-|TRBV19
TGTGCCAGGAGAACACCCCGGGACTTCCTTGCACCGAACACCGGGGAGCTGTTTTTT
CARRTPRDFLAPNTGELFF
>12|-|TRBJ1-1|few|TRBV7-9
TGTGCCAGCAGCTTAGTGCAGGGTGAAGCTTTCTTT
CASSLVQGEAFF
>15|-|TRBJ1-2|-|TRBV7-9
TGTGCCAGCAGCCGGACGGATTCAGCGGGTTATGGCTACACCTTC
CASSRTDSAGYGYTF